A selection of T cell receptor beta chains follows, all from one sample in a study of T cell changes during pregnancy in multiple sclerosis. Sequencing used immunoSEQ multiplex PCR; TCRdb keeps in-frame clones, though not all of them. The sample holds around 42,000 clones, 75% to 95% seen once. The specimen comprised CD4+ T cells from peripheral blood mononuclear cells, sampled after pregnancy. These receptors came from a female donor in good health, enrolled as a control in a pregnancy study. CDR3s include the opening cysteine and the closing phenylalanine or tryptophan. D genes are given only for firm matches. For some rows the clone size is stated as once, few or many, or as a class when expanded; others skip it.

j_gene: TRBJ1-4; v_gene: TRBV5-8; d_gene: NA; abundance: NA; CDR3aa: CASSPGRGATNEKLFF; CDR3nt: TGTGCCAGCAGCCCCGGAAGGGGTGCAACTAATGAAAAACTGTTTTTT
j_gene: TRBJ2-5; v_gene: TRBV5-1; d_gene: TRBD1; abundance: NA; CDR3aa: CASSRSGTDQETQYF; CDR3nt: TGCGCCAGCAGCCGATCCGGGACAGACCAAGAGACCCAGTACTTC
j_gene: TRBJ2-2; v_gene: TRBV28; d_gene: TRBD2; abundance: NA; CDR3aa: CASSFWASGRSGELFF; CDR3nt: TGTGCCAGCAGTTTTTGGGCTAGCGGGAGGTCCGGGGAGCTGTTTTTT
j_gene: TRBJ2-1; v_gene: TRBV18; d_gene: TRBD1; abundance: NA; CDR3aa: CASSQGAQNNEQFF; CDR3nt: TGTGCCAGCTCACAGGGGGCCCAAAACAATGAGCAGTTCTTC
j_gene: TRBJ2-7; v_gene: TRBV7-8; d_gene: TRBD2; abundance: NA; CDR3aa: CASSFGSGRASDEQYF; CDR3nt: TGTGCCAGCAGCTTTGGTAGCGGGAGGGCAAGTGACGAGCAGTACTTC
j_gene: TRBJ1-3; v_gene: TRBV5-1; d_gene: TRBD1; abundance: NA; CDR3aa: CASSLGSGTGTGNTIYF; CDR3nt: TGCGCCAGCAGCTTGGGCTCCGGGACAGGGACTGGAAACACCATATATTTT
j_gene: TRBJ2-3; v_gene: TRBV7-9; d_gene: TRBD2; abundance: NA; CDR3aa: CASSQTSGGSTDTQYF; CDR3nt: TGTGCCAGCAGCCAGACTAGCGGGGGGAGCACAGATACGCAGTATTTT
j_gene: TRBJ2-5; v_gene: TRBV28; d_gene: NA; abundance: once; CDR3aa: CASSYDISQETQYF; CDR3nt: TGTGCCAGCAGCTATGACATAAGCCAAGAGACCCAGTACTTC
j_gene: TRBJ1-4; v_gene: TRBV7-9; d_gene: NA; abundance: NA; CDR3aa: CASSLGQLREKLFF; CDR3nt: TGTGCCAGCAGCTTAGGACAGCTCAGAGAAAAACTGTTTTTT
j_gene: TRBJ1-2; v_gene: TRBV27; d_gene: NA; abundance: NA; CDR3aa: CASSLTGSDYGYTF; CDR3nt: TGTGCCAGCAGTTTAACGGGGTCGGACTATGGCTACACCTTC
j_gene: TRBJ2-3; v_gene: TRBV5-1; d_gene: NA; abundance: NA; CDR3aa: CASSLAYGGSTDTQYF; CDR3nt: TGCGCCAGCAGCTTGGCCTATGGGGGGAGCACAGATACGCAGTATTTT
j_gene: TRBJ2-3; v_gene: TRBV19; d_gene: NA; abundance: NA; CDR3aa: CASSRDYSTDTQYF; CDR3nt: TGTGCCAGTAGTCGGGATTACAGCACAGATACGCAGTATTTT
j_gene: TRBJ1-1; v_gene: TRBV2; d_gene: NA; abundance: NA; CDR3aa: CASSFIGQNTEAFF; CDR3nt: TGTGCCAGCAGTTTTATTGGACAAAACACTGAAGCTTTCTTT
j_gene: TRBJ2-1; v_gene: TRBV7-7; d_gene: TRBD2; abundance: NA; CDR3aa: CDPEAGDREQFF; CDR3nt: TGTGACCCTGAAGCGGGAGATCGTGAGCAGTTCTTC
j_gene: TRBJ2-5; v_gene: TRBV28; d_gene: TRBD2; abundance: NA; CDR3aa: CASSLGRAGVFPQETQYF; CDR3nt: TGTGCCAGCAGCCTAGGACGAGCGGGAGTATTCCCCCAAGAGACCCAGTACTTC
j_gene: TRBJ2-1; v_gene: TRBV13; d_gene: TRBD2; abundance: NA; CDR3aa: CASSPPGGRSYNEQFF; CDR3nt: TGTGCCAGCAGCCCCCCGGGGGGGCGGTCCTACAATGAGCAGTTCTTC
j_gene: TRBJ2-2; v_gene: TRBV4-1; d_gene: NA; abundance: NA; CDR3aa: CASSQDSGTNTGELFF; CDR3nt: TGCGCCAGCAGCCAAGATTCCGGGACAAACACCGGGGAGCTGTTTTTT
j_gene: TRBJ2-5; v_gene: TRBV7-9; d_gene: NA; abundance: NA; CDR3aa: CASSRGPETQYF; CDR3nt: TGTGCCAGCAGCCGAGGGCCGGAGACCCAGTACTTC
j_gene: TRBJ1-4; v_gene: TRBV18; d_gene: TRBD1; abundance: once; CDR3aa: CASSRDRLATNEKLFF; CDR3nt: TGTGCCAGCTCACGGGACAGACTTGCAACTAATGAAAAACTGTTTTTT
j_gene: TRBJ1-2; v_gene: TRBV7-6; d_gene: TRBD1; abundance: NA; CDR3aa: CASSSGQNYGYTF; CDR3nt: TGTGCCAGCAGCTCGGGACAGAACTATGGCTACACCTTC
j_gene: TRBJ2-3; v_gene: TRBV28; d_gene: NA; abundance: NA; CDR3aa: CASSFEVAVTDTQYF; CDR3nt: TGTGCCAGCAGTTTCGAGGTTGCGGTTACAGATACGCAGTATTTT
j_gene: TRBJ1-2; v_gene: TRBV6-1; d_gene: TRBD1; abundance: NA; CDR3aa: CASSGDRGRGGYTF; CDR3nt: TGTGCCAGCAGTGGGGACAGGGGGCGGGGAGGCTACACCTTC
j_gene: TRBJ2-3; v_gene: TRBV6-1; d_gene: NA; abundance: NA; CDR3aa: CASSEAHREWDTQYF; CDR3nt: TGTGCCAGCAGTGAAGCGCACCGGGAGTGGGATACGCAGTATTTT
j_gene: TRBJ2-2; v_gene: TRBV2; d_gene: TRBD1; abundance: NA; CDR3aa: CASLQGEGGELFF; CDR3nt: TGTGCCAGCTTGCAGGGGGAAGGGGGGGAGCTGTTTTTT
j_gene: TRBJ1-2; v_gene: TRBV28; d_gene: NA; abundance: NA; CDR3aa: CASTPHRSNYGYTF; CDR3nt: TGTGCCAGCACCCCCCACAGGTCCAACTATGGCTACACCTTC
j_gene: TRBJ2-5; v_gene: TRBV11-3; d_gene: NA; abundance: NA; CDR3aa: CASSSVRGETQYF; CDR3nt: TGTGCCAGCAGCTCCGTGCGGGGAGAGACCCAGTACTTC
j_gene: TRBJ2-7; v_gene: TRBV5-6; d_gene: NA; abundance: NA; CDR3aa: CASSGTDSYEQYF; CDR3nt: TGTGCCAGCAGTGGCACAGACTCCTACGAGCAGTACTTC
j_gene: TRBJ2-2; v_gene: TRBV4-2; d_gene: NA; abundance: NA; CDR3aa: CASSQDVGRNTGELFF; CDR3nt: TGTGCCAGCAGCCAAGATGTCGGGAGGAACACCGGGGAGCTGTTTTTT
j_gene: TRBJ2-5; v_gene: TRBV6-5; d_gene: TRBD2; abundance: once; CDR3aa: CASSYSRSGREETQYF; CDR3nt: TGTGCCAGCAGTTACTCTAGGAGCGGGAGGGAAGAGACCCAGTACTTC
j_gene: TRBJ1-2; v_gene: TRBV28; d_gene: TRBD1; abundance: few; CDR3aa: CASSTQGYGYTF; CDR3nt: TGTGCCAGCAGCACACAGGGGTATGGCTACACCTTC
j_gene: TRBJ1-1; v_gene: TRBV28; d_gene: TRBD1; abundance: NA; CDR3aa: CASSLRLAGGTEAFF; CDR3nt: TGTGCCAGCAGTTTAAGGTTGGCAGGGGGAACTGAAGCTTTCTTT
j_gene: TRBJ2-3; v_gene: TRBV6-4; d_gene: NA; abundance: NA; CDR3aa: CASRSSITDTQYF; CDR3nt: TGTGCAAGCAGAAGCTCGATCACAGATACGCAGTATTTT
j_gene: TRBJ2-3; v_gene: TRBV7-9; d_gene: TRBD2; abundance: NA; CDR3aa: CASSLSGGLDTQYF; CDR3nt: TGTGCCAGCAGCCTTTCGGGGGGGCTTGATACGCAGTATTTT
j_gene: TRBJ2-1; v_gene: TRBV2; d_gene: NA; abundance: NA; CDR3aa: CASSDRDFFHEQFF; CDR3nt: TGTGCCAGCAGTGACCGGGACTTCTTTCATGAGCAGTTCTTC
j_gene: TRBJ2-3; v_gene: TRBV27; d_gene: TRBD2; abundance: NA; CDR3aa: CASSLSGRLAGGPDTQYF; CDR3nt: TGTGCCAGCAGTTTATCGGGCCGACTAGCGGGAGGGCCAGATACGCAGTATTTT
j_gene: TRBJ1-5; v_gene: TRBV27; d_gene: TRBD1; abundance: NA; CDR3aa: CASRGQGGSNQPQHF; CDR3nt: TGTGCCAGCAGAGGACAGGGTGGGAGCAATCAGCCCCAGCATTTT
j_gene: TRBJ1-3; v_gene: TRBV7-2; d_gene: NA; abundance: once; CDR3aa: CASSSDRGNTIYF; CDR3nt: TGTGCCAGCAGCTCTGACAGGGGAAACACCATATATTTT
j_gene: TRBJ2-3; v_gene: TRBV7-9; d_gene: NA; abundance: NA; CDR3aa: CASSLALGLTDTQYF; CDR3nt: TGTGCCAGCAGCTTAGCGCTGGGCCTCACAGATACGCAGTATTTT
j_gene: TRBJ1-4; v_gene: TRBV5-6; d_gene: NA; abundance: NA; CDR3aa: CASSYLGSANEKLFF; CDR3nt: TGTGCCAGCAGTTATTTAGGGAGCGCTAATGAAAAACTGTTTTTT
j_gene: TRBJ1-2; v_gene: TRBV25-1; d_gene: TRBD1; abundance: NA; CDR3aa: CASSAGQGISGYTF; CDR3nt: TGTGCCAGCAGTGCGGGACAGGGGATCTCTGGCTACACCTTC
j_gene: TRBJ1-5; v_gene: TRBV4-2; d_gene: NA; abundance: NA; CDR3aa: CASSQEGAGKGQPQHF; CDR3nt: TGTGCCAGCAGCCAAGAAGGGGCAGGGAAAGGACAGCCCCAGCATTTT
j_gene: TRBJ1-4; v_gene: TRBV6-1; d_gene: NA; abundance: NA; CDR3aa: CASAKPRGEKLFF; CDR3nt: TGTGCCAGCGCAAAACCCAGGGGTGAAAAACTGTTTTTT
j_gene: TRBJ2-7; v_gene: TRBV5-6; d_gene: TRBD1; abundance: NA; CDR3aa: CASGAYGTGSYEQYF; CDR3nt: TGTGCCAGCGGCGCTTATGGGACAGGATCCTACGAGCAGTACTTC
j_gene: TRBJ2-6; v_gene: TRBV5-1; d_gene: NA; abundance: NA; CDR3aa: CASSSIPSGANVLTF; CDR3nt: TGCGCCAGCAGCTCTATACCTTCTGGGGCCAACGTCCTGACTTTC
j_gene: TRBJ2-1; v_gene: TRBV7-2; d_gene: TRBD2; abundance: NA; CDR3aa: CASSSLGGSGRGREQFF; CDR3nt: TGTGCCAGCAGCTCCCTCGGCGGGAGCGGTCGGGGACGTGAGCAGTTCTTC
j_gene: TRBJ2-3; v_gene: TRBV15; d_gene: TRBD2; abundance: NA; CDR3aa: CATSPGGRATDTQYF; CDR3nt: TGTGCCACCAGCCCGGGGGGGAGGGCGACAGATACGCAGTATTTT
j_gene: TRBJ1-1; v_gene: TRBV4-1; d_gene: NA; abundance: once; CDR3aa: CASSQPGSLNTEAFF; CDR3nt: TGCGCCAGCAGCCAGCCGGGGAGCTTGAACACTGAAGCTTTCTTT
j_gene: TRBJ2-5; v_gene: TRBV2; d_gene: TRBD2; abundance: NA; CDR3aa: CASSGTLAGLYETQYF; CDR3nt: TGTGCCAGCAGTGGTACTCTAGCGGGGTTATACGAGACCCAGTACTTC
j_gene: TRBJ1-1; v_gene: TRBV27; d_gene: NA; abundance: NA; CDR3aa: CASSPHTLSTEAFF; CDR3nt: TGTGCCAGCAGTCCCCATACCCTCAGCACTGAAGCTTTCTTT
j_gene: TRBJ2-1; v_gene: TRBV2; d_gene: TRBD2; abundance: NA; CDR3aa: CASRRLAGNYNEQFF; CDR3nt: TGTGCCAGCAGACGGCTAGCGGGTAATTACAATGAGCAGTTCTTC
j_gene: TRBJ2-3; v_gene: TRBV4-1; d_gene: TRBD2; abundance: NA; CDR3aa: CASSQQAGTSSDTQYF; CDR3nt: TGCGCCAGCAGCCAACAAGCCGGGACTAGTTCCGATACGCAGTATTTT
j_gene: TRBJ2-2; v_gene: TRBV9; d_gene: TRBD2; abundance: NA; CDR3aa: CASSLRTSGRGELFF; CDR3nt: TGTGCCAGCAGCTTAAGGACTAGCGGGAGAGGGGAGCTGTTTTTT
j_gene: TRBJ2-3; v_gene: TRBV19; d_gene: NA; abundance: NA; CDR3aa: CASSIVADTQYF; CDR3nt: TGTGCCAGTAGTATAGTTGCGGATACGCAGTATTTT
j_gene: TRBJ1-6; v_gene: TRBV19; d_gene: NA; abundance: NA; CDR3aa: CASSPFTSNSPLHF; CDR3nt: TGTGCCAGTAGTCCGTTTACCAGTAATTCACCCCTCCACTTT
j_gene: TRBJ1-6; v_gene: TRBV25-1; d_gene: TRBD1; abundance: NA; CDR3aa: CASVGTGSPLHF; CDR3nt: TGTGCCAGCGTCGGGACAGGTTCACCCCTCCACTTT